This T cell receptor beta chain was recorded in a study of response to subunit inactivated influenza vaccine. In the case of this clonotype: Its antigen is currently unknown.

CDR3 length equals 18 residues. The germline V and J ends were trimmed by 0 bases and 5 bases, with 19 bases remaining between them. Germline assignment: CDR1 ENHRY and CDR2 SYGVKD. General study results and limits: Only a handful of new T cells, the authors suggested, are recruited with each seasonal influenza vaccination.

TCRdb passed the RT-PCR reads through MiXCR, listing each CDR3 protein once. The table has fewer than 800,000 distinct CDR3 sequences, around 16% seen once. The chain has TRBV10-3 and TRBJ2-2; a weak D match, TRBD2 (6 bases). This clonotype originated in a man in his fifties or sixties who received an inactivated influenza vaccine. The material was PBMCs from blood, obtained roughly 12 days after vaccination. The CDR3 is CAISESVGTASRTGELFF. CDR3 nucleotide sequence: TGTGCCATCAGTGAGTCGGTGGGGACTGCCTCGAGGACCGGGGAGCTGTTTTTT.